This TCR beta chain stems from a study of T cell clones after liver transplantation. At the level of the study: Post-transplant blood was tracked for graft-donor-reactive T cell clones identified in a pre-transplant mixed lymphocyte reaction. HCV positivity affected three of eight recipients; the rest lacked autoimmune or viral indications. General study results and limits: Graft donor-reactive T cells may have migrated into the graft rather than being deleted. Compared with third party-reactive sequences, donor-reactive ones declined more, independent of withdrawal success.

The table came from immunoSEQ multiplex PCR; TCRdb's copy has only in-frame clones and leaves some out. Of about 99,000 clones listed, about 81% were seen once; the top ten hold approximately 2.9%. A remark on this clone: Its specificity is not known.

The CDR3 has 15 residues. Germline V gene lookup returns CDR1 SGHAT and CDR2 FQNNGV. Trimming shortened V by 4 bases and J by 0 bases, and 12 bases separated the two germline ends. The source was CD4+ T cells from blood, collected approximately 50 months after liver transplant. This chain joins TRBV11-2 and TRBJ1-1; D possibly corresponds to TRBD1 (5 bases). The clonotype originates from a human patient who received a liver transplant. Some T cells may possibly be graft donor cells. This chain's CDR3 is CASSSDGHLNTEAFF. CDR3 bases: TGTGCCAGCAGCTCTGATGGACACTTGAACACTGAAGCTTTCTTT.